This is a list of T cell receptor beta chains from one sample in a study of T cell changes during pregnancy in multiple sclerosis. Profiling relied on immunoSEQ multiplex PCR, and the TCRdb table lists in-frame clones only, not all of them. There are around 36,000 clones in the sample; around nine tenths occur only once, and more than 0.4% lies in the top ten. The material sequenced was CD4+ T cells from peripheral blood mononuclear cells, taken in the third trimester of pregnancy. The receptors originated from a female donor with multiple sclerosis, enrolled in a pregnancy study. Each CDR3 is given with its conserved first and last residue. D genes are given only for firm matches. A clone size is listed for some rows: how often the clone was seen (once, few, many), or a class if it is expanded.

CDR3nt | CDR3aa | j_gene | v_gene | d_gene | abundance
TGTGCCAGTAGTAGACTAGCGGGATTGAGCACCGGGGAGCTGTTTTTT | CASSRLAGLSTGELFF | TRBJ2-2 | TRBV19 | TRBD2 | .
TGTGCCAGCAGCGTAGATGGGCGGGTTAGCACAGATACGCAGTATTTT | CASSVDGRVSTDTQYF | TRBJ2-3 | TRBV9 | . | once
TGTGCCAGCAGCCGACAGGGTTCGGGAGCTAACTATGGCTACACCTTC | CASSRQGSGANYGYTF | TRBJ1-2 | TRBV27 | TRBD1 | .
TGTGCCAGCAGCGTCAGAGGGACTAGCGGAAACATTCAGTACTTC | CASSVRGTSGNIQYF | TRBJ2-4 | TRBV9 | TRBD2 | once
TGTGCCAGTACCCCGGGGTATAGCAATCAGCCCCAGCATTTT | CASTPGYSNQPQHF | TRBJ1-5 | TRBV19 | . | .
TGTGCCAGCAGATTCGGGTCTTACAATGAGCAGTTCTTC | CASRFGSYNEQFF | TRBJ2-1 | TRBV5-6 | . | .
TGCGCCAGCAGTGAGGGGGTCGGGACTAGCGGGTACGGGGCCAAAAACATTCAGTACTTC | CASSEGVGTSGYGAKNIQYF | TRBJ2-4 | TRBV10-2 | TRBD2 | .
TGTGCCAGCAGCTCGACTAGCGGGAGACATAATGAGCAGTTCTTC | CASSSTSGRHNEQFF | TRBJ2-1 | TRBV5-4 | TRBD2 | .
TGTGCCAGTAGCGACAGGGGGCACGGCAATCAGCCCCAGCATTTT | CASSDRGHGNQPQHF | TRBJ1-5 | TRBV19 | TRBD1 | .
TGTGCCAGTAGTGATTGGTCCGGGACAGGGGGGAGTTCTGGGGCCAACGTCCTGACTTTC | CASSDWSGTGGSSGANVLTF | TRBJ2-6 | TRBV19 | TRBD1 | .
TGTGCCAGCAGCCAAGATATCCGTAGCACAGATACGCAGTATTTT | CASSQDIRSTDTQYF | TRBJ2-3 | TRBV14 | . | .
TGTGCCAGCAGTCCGACCCCGACTAGAACCTACAATGAGCAGTTCTTC | CASSPTPTRTYNEQFF | TRBJ2-1 | TRBV27 | . | .
TGTGCCAGCAGCTATTCAGGGGAAGTCACAGATACGCAGTATTTT | CASSYSGEVTDTQYF | TRBJ2-3 | TRBV5-8 | . | .
TGTGCCTGGAGTGTTGGAGACAGGGGGAAGCAGTACTTC | CAWSVGDRGKQYF | TRBJ2-5 | TRBV30 | TRBD1 | .
TGTGCCTGTCCGGACAGGGGGCTTGGCACCGGGGAGCTGTTTTTT | CACPDRGLGTGELFF | TRBJ2-2 | TRBV30 | TRBD1 | .
TGTGCCAGCAGCCGGGACAGGGGGCGCCCCACAGATACGCAGTATTTT | CASSRDRGRPTDTQYF | TRBJ2-3 | TRBV6-6 | TRBD1 | .
TGTGCCAGCAGCCAAGGGTTGCGAGAGGGGGCCGGGGAGCTGTTTTTT | CASSQGLREGAGELFF | TRBJ2-2 | TRBV4-2 | . | .
TGTGCCAGCAGCTTGCTACCGACAGGGACCACAGATACGCAGTATTTT | CASSLLPTGTTDTQYF | TRBJ2-3 | TRBV5-6 | TRBD1 | .
TGTGCCAGCAGTTTATGGGGACAGTTGAACACTGAAGCTTTCTTT | CASSLWGQLNTEAFF | TRBJ1-1 | TRBV28 | TRBD1 | .
TGTGCCAGCAGTGGACATAGTGCGGCTTTCTTT | CASSGHSAAFF | TRBJ1-1 | TRBV6-1 | . | .
TGTGCCACCAGCAACCAAGGACAGGGAAGGCCGTCCTACACCTTC | CATSNQGQGRPSYTF | TRBJ1-2 | TRBV15 | TRBD1 | .
TGTGCCAGCAGCCACGGGGGTGCAAATCAGCCCCAGCATTTT | CASSHGGANQPQHF | TRBJ1-5 | TRBV5-4 | . | .
TGTGCCAGCTCACCGGAGGATATGAACACTGAAGCTTTCTTT | CASSPEDMNTEAFF | TRBJ1-1 | TRBV18 | . | .
TGTGCCTGGAGTGGGGACAGGGAAGGGTATGAGCAGTTCTTC | CAWSGDREGYEQFF | TRBJ2-1 | TRBV30 | TRBD1 | once
TGTGCCAGCAGTTCCCAGGTGTACGAGCAGTACTTC | CASSSQVYEQYF | TRBJ2-7 | TRBV6-6 | . | .
TGCGCCAGCAGCCAAGTTCTAGACTGGTCTGAAGCTTTCTTT | CASSQVLDWSEAFF | TRBJ1-1 | TRBV4-3 | . | .
TGTGCCAGCTCCCACGGGGGGCAAGACGGGGAGCTGTTTTTT | CASSHGGQDGELFF | TRBJ2-2 | TRBV5-6 | . | .
TGTGCCAGCAGCCCCAGTGGCACAGATACGCAGTATTTT | CASSPSGTDTQYF | TRBJ2-3 | TRBV28 | . | .
TGTGCCAGTAGTATAGTTCCCGGGGTGAACACTGAAGCTTTCTTT | CASSIVPGVNTEAFF | TRBJ1-1 | TRBV19 | . | .
TGTGCCACCAGCAGTGGGACTAGCGGGTGGACAGATACGCAGTATTTT | CATSSGTSGWTDTQYF | TRBJ2-3 | TRBV15 | TRBD2 | few
TGTGCCAGCTCTACCAGCGCGGAATACGAAAAACTGTTTTTT | CASSTSAEYEKLFF | TRBJ1-4 | TRBV18 | . | .
TGTGCCAGCAGTGATCTTGTAGGGCTAGCGGGACCCGGGGAGCTGTTTTTT | CASSDLVGLAGPGELFF | TRBJ2-2 | TRBV2 | TRBD2 | .
TGTGCCTGGTCCTCGGGACAGGGGGCAGATACGCAGTATTTT | CAWSSGQGADTQYF | TRBJ2-3 | TRBV30 | TRBD1 | .
TGTGCCAGCAGCGTAGCCGGAGAGACCCAGTACTTC | CASSVAGETQYF | TRBJ2-5 | TRBV9 | . | .
TGTGCCAGTAGGGACCGGGACAGGCTTAACTATGGCTACACCTTC | CASRDRDRLNYGYTF | TRBJ1-2 | TRBV19 | TRBD1 | .
TGTGCCAGCAGTGGGACAGGGTTGACCTACGAGCAGTACTTC | CASSGTGLTYEQYF | TRBJ2-7 | TRBV6-1 | TRBD1 | .
TGTGCCAGCAGTTTATTTGGGCAGTCCAATCAGCCCCAGCATTTT | CASSLFGQSNQPQHF | TRBJ1-5 | TRBV27 | . | once
TGTGCCAGCAGCTCCGGACAGGGGACGCGAGAGCAGTACTTC | CASSSGQGTREQYF | TRBJ2-5 | TRBV11-3 | TRBD1 | .
TGCGCCAGCAGCCCCAGCGGGCTAGCGGAAAGGGAGGAGCAGTACTTC | CASSPSGLAEREEQYF | TRBJ2-7 | TRBV5-1 | TRBD2 | once
TGCGCCAGCAGCTTGCAGGCAGGAAGCACAGATACGCAGTATTTT | CASSLQAGSTDTQYF | TRBJ2-3 | TRBV5-1 | . | .
TGCGCCAGCAGCCCCACAGGGGCAACTAATGAAAAACTGTTTTTT | CASSPTGATNEKLFF | TRBJ1-4 | TRBV5-1 | TRBD1 | .
TGTGCCAGCACCCCGACAGGGAATCAGCCCCAGCATTTT | CASTPTGNQPQHF | TRBJ1-5 | TRBV6-6 | TRBD1 | once
TGCAGCGTTGAAGATCAAGTCAGTCATACAAGATACGAGCAGTACTTC | CSVEDQVSHTRYEQYF | TRBJ2-7 | TRBV29-1 | . | .
TGTGCCAGCAGCCCACCCTACAGGGGTCCCGAAGCTTTCTTT | CASSPPYRGPEAFF | TRBJ1-1 | TRBV7-2 | TRBD1 | .
TGTGCCAGCAGTCGCTCGGGGATGGTAGACGGCTACACCTTC | CASSRSGMVDGYTF | TRBJ1-2 | TRBV6-1 | . | .
TGTGCCAGCAGGCCCGTCAGCGGGAGTCACGAGCAGTACTTC | CASRPVSGSHEQYF | TRBJ2-7 | TRBV5-4 | TRBD2 | .
TGCGCCAGCAGCCAGGACGACAGGACGTCCGCTGAAGCTTTCTTT | CASSQDDRTSAEAFF | TRBJ1-1 | TRBV4-3 | . | .
TGCGCCAGCAGCTTGGGGTTTGGTAGCGGTCGATCGAATGAGCAGTTCTTC | CASSLGFGSGRSNEQFF | TRBJ2-1 | TRBV5-1 | . | .
TGCGCCAGCAGCTCGGGAGGGCCGGGGGAGACCCAGTACTTC | CASSSGGPGETQYF | TRBJ2-5 | TRBV5-1 | TRBD2 | .
TGTGCCAGTAGCCCGCAGGGTGGCAATCAGCCCCAGCATTTT | CASSPQGGNQPQHF | TRBJ1-5 | TRBV19 | . | .
TGTGCCAGCAGCTCGACAGACTCCTACGAGCAGTACTTC | CASSSTDSYEQYF | TRBJ2-7 | TRBV11-3 | . | .
TGTGCCAGCAGCCCGGTCGGGGGGTTCACGAATGAGCAGTTCTTC | CASSPVGGFTNEQFF | TRBJ2-1 | TRBV7-3 | TRBD2 | .
TGTGCCAGCAGCTTAGGGCTCTACAATGAGCAGTTCTTC | CASSLGLYNEQFF | TRBJ2-1 | TRBV11-3 | . | .
TGTGCCAGCAGGGCACAGGGGGCGTCTGGAAACACCATATATTTT | CASRAQGASGNTIYF | TRBJ1-3 | TRBV6-1 | TRBD1 | few
TGTGCCAGCAGGATTTATGGGACTGGAGGATTGACCGGGGAGCTGTTTTTT | CASRIYGTGGLTGELFF | TRBJ2-2 | TRBV27 | . | .
TGTGCCAGCACCAGATCGAGGAGCTCCTACAATGAGCAGTTCTTC | CASTRSRSSYNEQFF | TRBJ2-1 | TRBV5-8 | . | .
TGTGCCAGCAGTGAAGGGTTCGGGACTAGCTCAGAGACCCAGTACTTC | CASSEGFGTSSETQYF | TRBJ2-5 | TRBV2 | TRBD2 | .
TGTGTCAGCAGCTCTGGACTAGCGGGAGTGACCACCGGGGAGCTGTTTTTT | CVSSSGLAGVTTGELFF | TRBJ2-2 | TRBV7-6 | TRBD2 | .
TGTGCCAGCAGCCCGACCCCCCTAGTCGGAGAGCGGTACTTC | CASSPTPLVGERYF | TRBJ2-7 | TRBV11-2 | . | .